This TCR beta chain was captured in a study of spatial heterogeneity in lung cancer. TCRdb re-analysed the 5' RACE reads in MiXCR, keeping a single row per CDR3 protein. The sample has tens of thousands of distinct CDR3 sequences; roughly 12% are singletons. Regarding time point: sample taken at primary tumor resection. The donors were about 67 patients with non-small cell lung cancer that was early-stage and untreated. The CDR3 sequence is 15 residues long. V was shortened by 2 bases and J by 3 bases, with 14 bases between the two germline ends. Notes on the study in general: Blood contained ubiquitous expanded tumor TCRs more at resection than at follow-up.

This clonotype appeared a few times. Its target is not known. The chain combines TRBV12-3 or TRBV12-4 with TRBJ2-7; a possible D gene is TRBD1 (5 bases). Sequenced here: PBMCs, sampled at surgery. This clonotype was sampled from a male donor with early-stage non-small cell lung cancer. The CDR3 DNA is TGTGCCAGCAGTTTATTCGCTGGGGCCCGCTACGAGCAGTACTTC. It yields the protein CASSLFAGARYEQYF.